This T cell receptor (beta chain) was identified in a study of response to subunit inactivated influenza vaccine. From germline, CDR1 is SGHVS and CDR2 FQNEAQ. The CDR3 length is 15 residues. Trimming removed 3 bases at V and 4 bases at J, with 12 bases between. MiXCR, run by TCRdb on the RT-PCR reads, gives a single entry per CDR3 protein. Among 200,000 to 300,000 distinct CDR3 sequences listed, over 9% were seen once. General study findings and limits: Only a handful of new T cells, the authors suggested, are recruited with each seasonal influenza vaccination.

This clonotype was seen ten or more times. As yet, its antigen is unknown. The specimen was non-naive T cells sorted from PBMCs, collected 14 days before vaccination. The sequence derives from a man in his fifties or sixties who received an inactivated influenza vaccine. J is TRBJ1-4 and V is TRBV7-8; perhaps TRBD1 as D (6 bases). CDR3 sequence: CASSFEGGRNEKLFF. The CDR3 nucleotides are TGTGCCAGCAGCTTCGAGGGGGGGCGTAATGAAAAACTGTTTTTT.